The sequence of this T cell receptor beta chain was determined in a study of CD8+CD57+ T cells in acquired aplastic anemia (dated 2018 in TCRdb). In the study overall: On average, sorted CD4+ and CD8+ cells yielded roughly 3.4 ug of extracted DNA, with a range of roughly 0.18 to 30 ug. CD8+CD57+ expansion was defined as a frequency above the mean frequency observed in healthy subjects. The study at large found these results: Patients and healthy controls showed no significant difference in CD8+ Simpson's diversity (P=0.060). Although roughly 29 CD8+ CDR3 sequences were shared by patients and controls, these sequences appeared highly expressed in patients and within the immunodominant clones of patients.

Patients chosen for sequencing had shown expansion of CD8+CD57+ cells by flow cytometry. Severe acquired aplastic anemia was diagnosed in all patients according to International Study of Aplastic Anemia and Agranulocytosis and Camitta criteria. At the time blood was sampled, none of the patients had received any therapy. The study deep-sequenced TCR repertoires of sorted CD4+ and CD8+ blood T cells from severe aplastic anemia patients and healthy subjects. Patients were enrolled in the USA under clinicaltrials.gov protocols 00001620, 01623167, 00001397, 00071045, 00081523 and 00961064. Ficoll-Paque density gradient centrifugation was used to isolate peripheral blood mononuclear cells. Before DNA was extracted, CD4+ and CD8+ T cells were sorted using either FACS or magnetic beads. The junction shows trimming of 0 bases on V and 8 bases on J, plus 12 bases between the germline ends. From its cysteine to its phenylalanine, the CDR3 spans 14 amino acids. The CDR3 DNA has 42 bases and is translated from base 1. CDR1 and CDR2, looked up from the germline V gene, are MNHEY and SVGAGI.

Genomic DNA was used as template for profiling of TCR beta VDJ combinations and CDR3 sequences. An Illumina HiSeq 2000 was the platform used for TCR repertoire sequencing. As for how the authors treated the data: TRBV/TRBJ rearrangement plots, CDR3 size and DJ length profiles, and Simpson's diversity index were used to evaluate the repertoires. The most abundant DNA sequence in the deep sequencing data was taken as the immunodominant clone. CDR3 amino acid sequences were checked for sharing between subjects and were compared against published repertoires and the VDJdb database. TCRdb reprocessing: public reads trimmed at Q25 with fastp, clones called with MiXCR, in-frame beta chains kept. Entries that share a CDR3 protein sequence are merged under the most common genes and DNA. The V and J calls here are based on TCRdb, not the publication. The sample table contains about 190,000 distinct CDR3 sequences; only one count was recorded for roughly half of them. About 9.7% of the sample is taken by the ten largest.

This clonotype was counted at least ten times. The clone's antigen remains unknown. Per-base quality was not reported, and no clone a single base away is much larger than it. The chain employs TRBV6-5 and TRBJ2-3; the D gene assignment is ambiguous. The clonotype originates from a human donor with aplastic anemia. Sample: sorted CD4+, CD8+, or CD8+CD57+ T cells (not recorded which) from PBMCs. CDR3 region: CASSYSREGGTQYF. The nucleotides read TGTGCCAGCAGTTACTCGCGTGAAGGCGGTACGCAGTATTTT.